These 10 T cell receptor beta chains share one sample of origin, sequenced in a study of beta chain features in type 1 diabetes (dated by TCRdb to the late 2010s). The receptor library was made with the immunoSEQ multiplex PCR assay. The High Capacity cDNA Reverse Transcription Kit was used to reverse transcribe all of the isolated RNA, meaning that expressed TCRB transcripts were what got sequenced. The table comes from immuneACCESS by way of TCRdb, which keeps in-frame sequences with V and J called. Part of the clones is missing from these tables; in studies checked, under half for an unresolved V gene and the rest for unknown reasons. In all, the sample holds 680,000 or so clones, and roughly 15% of those were seen once. The ten largest clones add up to roughly 0.098% of the sample. Sequenced input: naive CD4+ T cells from blood. Interpreted using the paper, the cell subset or site label stands for: true naive CD4+ T cells. Receptor source: a young man in good health.

This clone was counted only a few times. The gene calls are TRBV5-4 and TRBJ1-4; D gene ambiguous. In germline, CDR1 is SGHNT, CDR2 YYREEE (reference sequence). The CDR3 is 14 residues long. V shed 0 bases and J shed 5 bases, with 8 bases lying between them. The CDR3: CASSLGDLNEKLFF. CDR3 coding DNA: TGTGCCAGCAGCTTGGGAGACCTAAATGAAAAACTGTTTTTT.

This clone turned up a few times. This chain connects TRBV7-9 to TRBJ1-1; the D is unclear. V was trimmed by 11 bases and J by 7 bases, leaving 17 bases between them. CDR3 length: 12 residues. CDR1 and CDR2 from the germline V gene are SEHNR and FQNEAQ (reference sequence). CDR3 amino acids: CACPDGVGEAFF. CDR3 DNA: TGTGCCTGCCCCGACGGAGTCGGTGAAGCTTTCTTT.

This clone was detected only a few times. The J gene is TRBJ2-5, the V gene TRBV7-3, with 9 bases lining up with TRBD2. The ends lost 1 base at V and 2 bases at J; junction bases unmatched: 2. The CDR3 is made up of 15 amino acids. Per the germline V gene, CDR1 is SGHTA and CDR2 is FQGTGA. CDR3 nucleotide sequence: TGTGCCAGCAGCTTAATGGGACTAGCACAAGAGACCCAGTACTTC. Protein: CASSLMGLAQETQYF.

Notes on this clone: This same CDR3 is encoded by further DNA sequences in the sample. The chain recombines TRBV9 with TRBJ2-5; no clear D gene. The V end lost 2 bases, the J end lost 2 bases, and 10 bases lay between the germline ends. Looked up from germline, CDR1 is SGDLS and CDR2 is YYNGEE. The CDR3 is made up of 14 amino acids. The CDR3 DNA reads TGTGCCAGCAGCGTGGGCAGCTTACAAGAGACCCAGTACTTC. Its protein is CASSVGSLQETQYF.

This clone was observed a handful of times. The gene calls are TRBV21-1 and TRBJ1-2; TRBD1, the table's D call, lacks a check against the DNA. TRBV21-1 is annotated as a pseudogene. This CDR3 is 17 amino acids long. CDR3 region: CASTFVPRQALYYGYTF. CDR3 nucleotide sequence: TGTGCCAGCACCTTTGTCCCACGACAGGCTCTTTACTATGGCTACACCTTC.

V is TRBV9 and J is TRBJ1-1; D is uncertain. From germline, CDR1 is SGDLS and CDR2 YYNGEE. This CDR3 is built from 12 residues. V lost 5 bases, J lost 0 bases, and 5 bases lay in between. CDR3 sequence (DNA): TGTGCCAGCAGTCGGGTGAACACTGAAGCTTTCTTT. This encodes CASSRVNTEAFF.

The chain carries TRBV7-2 and TRBJ2-3, with 8 nucleotides matching TRBD2. Looked up from germline, CDR1 is SGHTA and CDR2 is FQGNSA. The CDR3 extends over 11 amino acids. V lost 5 bases, J lost 11 bases, and 3 bases stayed unmatched. CDR3 nucleotides: TGTGCCAGCAGCCCCAGCGGGGGGCAGTATTTT. Translating it yields CASSPSGGQYF.

The rearrangement uses TRBV6-5 and TRBJ2-3; D is perhaps TRBD1 (5 bases). The germline gives CDR1 MNHEY, CDR2 SVGAGI. Trimming removed 5 bases from V and 4 bases from J, with 13 bases in between. The CDR3 is 14 residues long. The CDR3 protein is CASSPRDLADTQYF. In DNA form, the CDR3 reads TGTGCCAGCAGTCCCAGGGATTTGGCAGATACGCAGTATTTT.

The rearrangement uses TRBV5-1 and TRBJ2-3; a possible D gene is TRBD1 (5 bases). The germline gives CDR1 SGHRS, CDR2 YFSETQ. The germline V and J ends were trimmed by 2 bases and 2 bases, with 9 bases remaining between them. The CDR3 length is 14 residues. The CDR3 spells CASSLDRVTDTQYF. The DNA for the CDR3 is TGCGCCAGCAGCTTAGACAGAGTCACAGATACGCAGTATTTT.

This clone was seen a handful of times. The CDR3 coding sequence is TGCGCCAGCAGCCTCTTTGACAGGATGAACACTGAAGCTTTCTTT. Its translation is CASSLFDRMNTEAFF. The rearrangement joins TRBV5-1 to TRBJ1-1; tentatively, D is TRBD1 (6 bases). The V and J ends lost 4 bases and 0 bases respectively, with 13 bases between them. This CDR3 comprises 15 residues. Germline values: CDR1 SGHRS, CDR2 YFSETQ.